The entry that follows covers one T cell receptor beta chain sequence. The specificity of this receptor is unknown. Base qualities were left out, and no much larger clone turns up one base away. Trimming leaves V shorter by 0 bases and J shorter by 8 bases, with the junction holding 5 bases beyond the gene matches. As encoded in the germline V gene, CDR1 is MNHEY while CDR2 is SVGAGI. The CDR3 numbers 16 residues from cysteine through phenylalanine. Left in the record is the CDR3 DNA by itself, 48 bases read in frame from the first base. The cohort comprised more than 550 healthy bone marrow donors. All cohort members were sampled while nominally healthy, although unrecorded immune exposures were likely present. The donor was CMV seropositive and belonged to the group of 250 to 300 seropositive cohort members. Each donor provided a peripheral blood sample, and peripheral blood mononuclear cells were used for TCR beta sequencing. The Qiagen DNeasy Blood Extraction Kit was used to extract genomic DNA from the blood cell samples.

The record originates from a study of cytomegalovirus exposure and HLA in healthy donors (dated by TCRdb to the late 2010s). Regarding the study in general: In an earlier analysis of some 610 of the donors, 250 to 350 Gb of sequence data and roughly 100 million unique TCR beta sequences from 150 million to 200 million T cells were reported. An early release covering over 500 HLA-typed donors comprised about 290 gigabases of sequencing data and around 85 million unique TCR sequences. The study aimed to test whether signatures of past pathogen exposure could be identified by cataloging public T cell receptors. The study combined high-throughput TCR immunosequencing, statistical association of individual TCRs with disease status, and machine learning to predict cytomegalovirus infection status. Rather than drawing on any new phenotypic data, the later analysis identified candidate immune exposures from TCR beta sequences and the way those sequences occurred across donors. Using immunosequencing, the study profiled T cell repertoires from about 620 subjects and related those repertoires to cytomegalovirus serostatus. A separate validation cohort of roughly 120 different subjects was used in addition to the 666-subject first cohort. A later analysis re-examined previously published TCR beta repertoires from more than 650 donors and added high-resolution HLA genotyping to investigate patterns of TCR occurrence. In a later genetic analysis, genome-wide SNP genotypes for about three fifths of the 666 donors were used, and that subset was treated as a discovery cohort. Of the roughly 390 genotyped donors, approximately 83% fell in the genetic ancestry cluster associated with self-reported Caucasian donors. The number of typed donors differed by locus: about 629-630 for A, B, C, DRB1 and DQB1; roughly 510 for DQA1; approximately 610 for DPA1; and roughly 450 for DPB1. A handful of DR-DQ haplotypes were handled as single units for association and clustering because linkage in the cohort was strong. Donor age, sex, ethnicity and CMV serostatus were compiled together with the repertoire data. Every repertoire in the discovery cohort had been generated on one and the same sequencing platform. HLA typing covered class I and class II loci at four-digit resolution. Across about 380 genotyped donors of the cohort, an average of about 250,000 unique TCR beta nucleotide sequences per donor were sequenced, and roughly a sixth of those sequences were non-productive. In an earlier analysis of 587 of the donors, high-throughput TCR beta sequencing was used to judge whether each TCR beta V gene segment behaved as functional or pseudogenic.

The research as a whole found: Some IMGT-functional V segments, including TRBV6-2 and TRBV6-3, could not be told apart with the 87-base-pair reads, so those segments were excluded. According to the authors, the approach could potentially be generalized to other disease states and immunological phenotypes. Roughly uniform sequencing depth across donors was assumed in presence/absence analyses, although this assumption may not hold. At a false discovery rate of 0.05, a later analysis linked 16,951 TCR beta sequences to specific HLA alleles. Immune exposure information for the cohort was limited to CMV serostatus. V-gene and J-gene trimming of TCR beta chains was associated with a missense DCLRE1C variant in a later genetic analysis, and the association was replicated in an independent cohort. While some public TCRs were present in many individuals, most TCR sequences turned up only very rarely across donors. Most CMV-associated TCR beta chains appeared to be HLA-restricted in a later analysis, and the HLA associations seemed to be driven largely by CMV exposure. Because some donors lacked HLA typing at each locus, the association tests relied only on the typed subset. Linkage disequilibrium might explain the correlated functional status among segregating V segments, but an unknown experimental factor could not be ruled out. The earlier analysis of approximately 590 of the donors excluded some 16 rarely observed V segments, including chromosome 9 orphons, because counts were too low. This cohort had only TCR beta chains sequenced, and the lack of alpha or paired-chain data limited which features could be detected. Three of the identified cytomegalovirus-associated TCR beta chains were confirmed in vitro to be specific for cytomegalovirus antigens. Compared with the approximately 670-donor mean, donors in an Asian-associated ancestry cluster had fewer N-insertions in productive TCRs, according to a later genetic analysis. In the study, 150 to 200 TCR beta chains were listed as associated with cytomegalovirus. A later analysis reported that several top co-occurrence clusters appeared linked to parvovirus B19, influenza, CMV and Epstein-Barr virus. According to a later analysis, TCR association rates differed among HLA loci, with DRB1 alleles showing the most associated TCRs and HLA-C alleles showing the fewest. An earlier analysis of 587 of the donors showed that most TCR beta V segments appeared in productive rearrangements either about 87% or about 30% of the time, which broadly matched IMGT annotations. A later analysis found that HLA-associated TCR beta chains were more clonally expanded and had lower generation probabilities than equally common non-associated chains. A further reported finding was that TCR beta sequences accurately predicted the HLA-A and HLA-B alleles for most subjects in the first cohort. The classifier was reported to diagnose cytomegalovirus status with high specificity and sensitivity in both the original and validation cohorts. When HLA alleles, especially DR and DQ, strongly co-occurred, TCR associations were difficult to assign to individual alleles. A group of highly shared sequence variants was considered likely to be a technical artifact of the sequencing pipeline.

The receptor library was made with the immunoSEQ multiplex PCR assay. For the multiplex PCR, a mixture combining 60 forward primers for TCR Vbeta segments and 13 reverse primers for TCR Jbeta segments was used. Amplification of the CDR3 region of rearranged TCR beta genes was performed with a multiplex PCR assay on genomic DNA. On the Illumina HiSeq System, the amplified TCR beta libraries were sequenced as 87-base-pair reads. The authors processed their data as follows. In a later analysis, approximately 74 million unique TCR beta chains were counted across the roughly 610 repertoires, and roughly 10 million of these chains were shared by at least two donors. A nearest-neighbor algorithm error-corrected the raw reads and collapsed the reads into unique sequences, merging closely related sequences to remove PCR and sequencing errors. V, D and J gene segments were assigned by aligning CDR3 sequences to IMGT reference sequences. For a sequence to be retained, a match of at least six nucleotides to both a V gene segment and a J gene segment was required. Rearrangements were called productive when the CDR3 lacked stop codons and stayed in frame with V and J; all others were non-productive. CDR3 was defined by IMGT convention, running from the second conserved V-encoded cysteine to the conserved J-encoded phenylalanine. The earlier analysis of 587 of the donors excluded sequences that lacked an unambiguous match to a single V gene segment. An earlier analysis of several hundred of the donors called V segments functional above 56.7% productive rearrangements and segregating when the between-donor standard deviation exceeded 5%. To diagnose cytomegalovirus status from the catalog of TCR beta chain sequences, a statistical classification framework was built. In a later analysis, TCR nucleotide sequences were compared against IMGT/GENE-DB human TR gene sequences so that V and J genes could be assigned. The TCRdist pipeline was used in a later analysis to assign CDR3 sequences and most-parsimonious VDJ recombination scenarios. In a later analysis, every TCR beta chain was defined by the combination of its CDR3 amino acid sequence and its V-gene family, and reads without a unique V-gene family were dropped. In a later analysis, 500 to 700 highly shared, low-generation-probability nucleotide sequences were removed to address suspected cross-contamination and a sequencing artifact. A later analysis calculated a clonal expansion index for each public chain from normalized within-repertoire ranks of inferred template counts. In a later analysis, generation probabilities were computed with a VDJ recombination model fitted to out-of-frame rearrangements, and the resulting probabilities were checked against IGoR. Hypergeometric tests were used in a later analysis to score TCR-TCR, TCR-HLA and TCR-CMV co-occurrence, with a repertoire-size bias correction applied to the TCR pairs. To estimate false discovery rates, a later analysis permuted the HLA or CMV assignments 20 times. In a later analysis, co-occurring TCRs were grouped with DBSCAN, and TCRdist sequence similarity was added when clustering was performed within HLA-allele-positive subsets. For co-occurrence clustering, repertoires with fewer than 30,000 or more than 120,000 public chains were excluded, along with roughly 5 repertoires with anomalous nucleotide sharing. TCRdb retrieved this table from immuneACCESS and kept in-frame rearrangements only. Not all clones are present; in checked studies, unresolved V genes account for under half, and no reason is known for the remainder. Clone size and V and J calls were adopted from that table, with D and trimming inferred from the DNA. A total of more than 150,000 clones appear in this sample, approximately 80% of them only once. Of the sample, more than 0.95% falls within the top ten clones.

The clonotype comes from a girl aged 2 to 10 in good health and CMV-seropositive. This chain is built from TRBV6-5 and TRBJ2-1; 12 central nucleotides agree with TRBD2. The sample taken for sequencing was PBMCs. CDR3 protein: CASSYSLAGGGDEQFF. The nucleotides are TGTGCCAGCAGTTACTCACTAGCGGGAGGTGGTGATGAGCAGTTCTTC.